The rows below give T cell receptor beta chains drawn from one sample of a study of blood T cell repertoires in COVID-19. TCRdb's table, derived via immunoSEQ multiplex PCR, lists solely in-frame clones and lacks some. The sample lists nearly 200,000 clones; around four fifths were seen once. Sequenced material: peripheral blood. The source is a woman between 65 and 79 years old with active or convalescent COVID-19. The CDR3 runs from the conserved cysteine through the conserved F or W. D genes are given only for firm matches. Clone sizes are given selectively: once, few, many, or a class where the clone is expanded.

V	size	J	D	CDR3	DNA
TRBV24-1	.	TRBJ1-5	.	CATSDSGGSNQPQHF	TGTGCCACCAGTGATTCGGGGGGTAGCAATCAGCCCCAGCATTTT
TRBV6-5	.	TRBJ2-3	.	CASSRRGEGTDTQYF	TGTGCCAGCAGTCGACGGGGAGAGGGTACAGATACGCAGTATTTT
TRBV11-3	.	TRBJ2-5	.	CASSSGGAQETQYF	TGTGCCAGCAGCTCAGGCGGGGCCCAAGAGACCCAGTACTTC
TRBV2	.	TRBJ1-6	.	CAGSPVSYSPLHF	TGTGCCGGGAGTCCAGTGTCGTATTCACCCCTCCACTTT
TRBV5-1	.	TRBJ2-2	.	CASSRLGGSTTGELFF	TGCGCCAGCAGTCGTTTAGGCGGGTCAACCACCGGGGAGCTGTTTTTT
TRBV5-1	.	TRBJ1-6	.	CASSNDRVSSYNSPLHF	TGCGCCAGCAGCAATGACCGGGTGAGCTCCTATAATTCACCCCTCCACTTT
TRBV6-1	.	TRBJ2-3	TRBD2	CASSATSGSTTDTQYF	TGTGCCAGCAGTGCGACTAGCGGGAGTACGACAGATACGCAGTATTTT
TRBV19	.	TRBJ1-1	.	CASSARGLDMGTEAFF	TGTGCCAGTAGTGCCCGGGGGTTGGATATGGGGACTGAAGCTTTCTTT
TRBV11-3	once	TRBJ2-1	TRBD2	CASSWTSGESGEQFF	TGTGCCAGCAGCTGGACTAGCGGGGAATCTGGTGAGCAGTTCTTC
TRBV18	.	TRBJ1-2	TRBD1	CASSPWTGGDGYGYTF	TGTGCCAGCTCACCATGGACAGGGGGCGACGGCTATGGCTACACCTTC
TRBV7-2	.	TRBJ2-5	TRBD2	CASSSDSGRVYQETQYF	TGTGCCAGCAGCTCGGATAGCGGGAGGGTGTACCAAGAGACCCAGTACTTC
TRBV5-4	.	TRBJ2-1	TRBD2	CASSWDKLAVYEQFF	TGTGCCAGCAGCTGGGACAAACTAGCGGTGTATGAGCAGTTCTTC
TRBV10-3	.	TRBJ1-6	.	CAIAGQPGISPLHF	TGTGCCATCGCCGGACAGCCCGGCATTTCACCCCTCCACTTT
TRBV5-3	.	TRBJ2-7	.	CARTYRAPYEQYF	TGTGCCAGAACCTACAGGGCCCCCTACGAGCAGTACTTC
TRBV3-1/TRBV3-2	few	TRBJ1-4	.	CASSRLQGRGNEKLFF	TGTGCCAGCAGCCGCCTACAGGGACGGGGTAATGAAAAACTGTTTTTT
TRBV18	.	TRBJ2-7	TRBD2	CASSPLLAGVYEQYF	TGTGCCAGCTCACCATTACTAGCGGGAGTCTACGAGCAGTACTTC
TRBV13	.	TRBJ2-1	TRBD2	CASSLGSGSYYEQFF	TGTGCCAGCAGCTTAGGTAGCGGGAGTTATTATGAGCAGTTCTTC
TRBV28	.	TRBJ2-7	TRBD2	CASSPHSGSGGGEQYF	TGTGCCAGCAGTCCCCATTCAGGTTCTGGGGGGGGCGAGCAGTACTTC
TRBV27	.	TRBJ2-1	.	CASRRQTENNEQFF	TGTGCCAGCAGGAGGCAGACCGAAAACAATGAGCAGTTCTTC
TRBV5-1	.	TRBJ2-5	.	CASSLDAFAETQYF	TGCGCCAGCAGCTTGGACGCTTTCGCGGAGACCCAGTACTTC
TRBV7-9	.	TRBJ2-6	.	CASSLLSSGANVLTF	TGTGCCAGCAGCCTACTATCCTCTGGGGCCAACGTCCTGACTTTC
TRBV4-1	.	TRBJ2-1	TRBD2	CASSQDRGLAGRVRQNNEQFF	TGCGCCAGCAGCCAAGATCGTGGACTAGCGGGAAGGGTTCGGCAAAACAATGAGCAGTTCTTC
TRBV28	.	TRBJ2-1	TRBD1	CASQTGLEEQFF	TGTGCCAGCCAGACAGGGCTCGAGGAGCAGTTCTTC
TRBV29-1	.	TRBJ2-7	TRBD2	CSARLAGFYEQYF	TGCAGCGCCAGACTAGCGGGGTTCTACGAGCAGTACTTC
TRBV5-1	.	TRBJ1-2	TRBD1	CASSSHTGQGYGYTF	TGCGCCAGCAGCTCTCACACGGGACAGGGCTATGGCTACACCTTC
TRBV5-1	.	TRBJ2-1	TRBD1	CASSPGQGLRSYNEQFF	TGCGCCAGCAGCCCCGGACAGGGTCTGAGGTCCTACAATGAGCAGTTCTTC
TRBV5-4	.	TRBJ2-2	TRBD2	CASSLGLAGVAGELFF	TGTGCCAGCAGCTTGGGGCTAGCGGGAGTTGCCGGGGAGCTGTTTTTT
TRBV28	.	TRBJ2-5	TRBD2	CASSYQRGSYQETQYF	TGTGCCAGCAGTTATCAGCGGGGTTCGTACCAAGAGACCCAGTACTTC
TRBV30	once	TRBJ2-2	.	CAWSQVRYTGELFF	TGTGCCTGGAGCCAGGTTAGATACACCGGGGAGCTGTTTTTT
TRBV5-1	.	TRBJ2-1	TRBD2	CASSFVSGRANEQFF	TGCGCCAGCAGCTTCGTTAGCGGGAGGGCCAATGAGCAGTTCTTC
TRBV7-8	.	TRBJ2-2	.	CASSSSGTNTGELFF	TGTGCCAGCAGCTCAAGCGGGACAAACACCGGGGAGCTGTTTTTT
TRBV5-1	.	TRBJ2-1	.	CASSPVVAGARRSYNEQFF	TGCGCCAGCAGCCCCGTCGTTGCGGGGGCAAGGAGGAGTTACAATGAGCAGTTCTTC
TRBV5-4	.	TRBJ2-5	TRBD1	CASSPLQGVVETQYF	TGTGCCAGCAGCCCGCTACAGGGGGTCGTGGAGACCCAGTACTTC
TRBV7-2	.	TRBJ2-7	.	CASSLEGRVAYEQYF	TGTGCCAGCAGCTTAGAAGGGAGAGTGGCCTACGAGCAGTACTTC
TRBV19	.	TRBJ1-3	.	CASRNGDISGNTIYF	TGTGCCAGTAGGAATGGGGACATCTCTGGAAACACCATATATTTT
TRBV28	.	TRBJ2-1	.	CASSLPPSGQFF	TGTGCCAGCAGCCTCCCGCCCTCCGGGCAGTTCTTC
TRBV5-1	.	TRBJ2-7	.	CASSQDSYEQYF	TGCGCCAGCAGCCAAGACAGCTACGAGCAGTACTTC
TRBV10-3	.	TRBJ1-2	.	CAISVDGRTGGYTF	TGTGCCATCAGTGTTGACGGGAGGACGGGAGGCTACACCTTC
TRBV6-6	.	TRBJ1-3	.	CASSFPDRGNTIYF	TGTGCCAGCAGTTTCCCCGACAGGGGAAACACCATATATTTT
TRBV6-6	.	TRBJ2-7	TRBD1	CASSHGGTGGTYEQYF	TGTGCCAGCAGTCACGGCGGGACAGGGGGCACATACGAGCAGTACTTC
TRBV15	.	TRBJ2-7	TRBD1	CATSRDKGTGQSYEQYF	TGTGCCACCAGCAGAGATAAGGGGACAGGTCAGTCCTACGAGCAGTACTTC
TRBV3-1/TRBV3-2	.	TRBJ2-1	TRBD2	CASNIGLAGHNEQFF	TGTGCCAGCAACATCGGACTAGCGGGACACAATGAGCAGTTCTTC
TRBV5-1	.	TRBJ2-2	TRBD2	CASSLGLANTGELFF	TGCGCCAGCAGCTTGGGACTAGCCAACACCGGGGAGCTGTTTTTT
TRBV4-2	few	TRBJ2-7	.	CASSQDRDSQGGAYEQYF	TGTGCCAGCAGCCAAGATCGGGACAGTCAAGGAGGGGCCTACGAGCAGTACTTC
TRBV5-1	.	TRBJ2-3	TRBD1	CASSLDHRGWSTDTQYF	TGCGCCAGCAGCTTGGACCACAGGGGTTGGAGCACAGATACGCAGTATTTT
TRBV5-1	.	TRBJ2-4	.	CASSGQAKNIQYF	TGCGCCAGCAGCGGGCAGGCAAAAAACATTCAGTACTTC
TRBV18	.	TRBJ2-1	TRBD1	CASSPAGQGSNEQFF	TGTGCCAGCTCACCTGCGGGACAGGGGTCGAATGAGCAGTTCTTC
TRBV5-4	.	TRBJ2-7	TRBD2	CASSSPLAGGAEQYF	TGTGCCAGCAGCTCTCCACTAGCGGGAGGGGCAGAGCAGTACTTC
TRBV25-1	.	TRBJ2-6	.	CASSVGSGANVLTF	TGTGCCAGCAGTGTCGGGTCAGGGGCCAACGTCCTGACTTTC
TRBV7-9	.	TRBJ1-2	.	CASSPSAGGYTF	TGTGCCAGCAGCCCCTCGGCGGGGGGCTACACCTTC
TRBV10-2	.	TRBJ1-4	TRBD1	CASSESRGQGEKLFF	TGCGCCAGCAGTGAGTCGAGGGGACAGGGGGAAAAACTGTTTTTT
TRBV5-1	few	TRBJ2-5	TRBD2	CASSLEGLAGGRTQYF	TGCGCCAGCAGCTTGGAGGGACTAGCGGGGGGTAGGACCCAGTACTTC
TRBV5-5	.	TRBJ2-7	TRBD2	CASSFLASGGYEQYF	TGTGCCAGCAGCTTTCTGGCTAGCGGGGGCTACGAGCAGTACTTC
TRBV30	.	TRBJ1-2	.	CAWGGATSNYGYTF	TGTGCCTGGGGGGGGGCGACCTCTAACTATGGCTACACCTTC
TRBV28	.	TRBJ2-7	TRBD1	CASRRQGINYEQYF	TGTGCCAGCAGACGACAGGGGATCAACTACGAGCAGTACTTC
TRBV6-5	.	TRBJ2-3	TRBD2	CASGLAGVDTQYF	TGTGCCAGCGGACTAGCGGGAGTAGATACGCAGTATTTT
TRBV16	.	TRBJ1-4	.	CASRTGQITNEKLFF	TGTGCCAGCAGGACCGGACAGATTACTAATGAAAAACTGTTTTTT
TRBV5-5	once	TRBJ1-6	TRBD1	CASSQNLLPDRDGNSPLHF	TGTGCCAGCAGCCAAAATCTATTACCGGACAGGGATGGGAATTCACCCCTCCACTTT
TRBV7-3	.	TRBJ2-3	.	CASSFSGQTSTDTQYF	TGTGCCAGCAGCTTCAGCGGCCAAACTAGCACAGATACGCAGTATTTT
TRBV7-9	few	TRBJ2-1	TRBD2	CASSAAAGVDQFF	TGTGCCAGCAGCGCTGCCGCGGGAGTAGATCAGTTCTTC